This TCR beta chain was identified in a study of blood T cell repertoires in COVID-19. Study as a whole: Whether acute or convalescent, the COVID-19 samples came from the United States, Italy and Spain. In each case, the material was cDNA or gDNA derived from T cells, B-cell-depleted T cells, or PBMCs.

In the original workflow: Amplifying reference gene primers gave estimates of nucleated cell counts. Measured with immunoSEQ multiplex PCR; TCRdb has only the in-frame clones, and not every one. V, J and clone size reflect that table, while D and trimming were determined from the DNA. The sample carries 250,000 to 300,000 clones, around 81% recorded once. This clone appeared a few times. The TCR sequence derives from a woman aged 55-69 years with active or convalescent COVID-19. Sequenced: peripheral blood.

The CDR3 coding sequence is TGTGCCAGCAGCTTCACAGGGACCACAGATACGCAGTATTTT. This sequence encodes CASSFTGTTDTQYF. The V and J genes are TRBV5-4 and TRBJ2-3; D possibly corresponds to TRBD1 (6 bases). This CDR3 has 14 residues. V gave up 2 bases and J gave up 2 bases, with 9 bases separating them. Germline CDR1 and CDR2: SGHNT and YYREEE (reference sequence).